This record looks at one TCR beta chain sequence and its context. Its antigen is currently unknown. V shed 0 bases and J shed 5 bases, with 14 bases lying between them. The CDR3 covers 15 residues. Germline V CDR1 and CDR2: SGDLS, YYNGEE. The data were produced by immunoSEQ multiplex PCR, yet TCRdb's version contains in-frame clones alone and is incomplete. This repertoire shows 2 million to 2.5 million clones, just over 90% found once; its top ten account for 0.35% to 0.45%. The entry originates in a study of shared clonotypes between healthy human individuals. General observations from the study: The study generally estimated greater richness for naive than memory subsets.

The origin of this receptor is a man between 18 and 29 years old in good health. Some clones in this sample may be carry-over from other donors' samples. V and J are TRBV9 and TRBJ1-1; TRBD1 might be the D (5 bases). Sequenced input: naive CD4+ T cells from PBMCs. This sample's subset: CD45RA+ positively selected. The CDR3 loop reads CASSVDPDRGTEAFF. The CDR3 nucleotides are TGTGCCAGCAGCGTAGATCCGGACCGGGGGACTGAAGCTTTCTTT.